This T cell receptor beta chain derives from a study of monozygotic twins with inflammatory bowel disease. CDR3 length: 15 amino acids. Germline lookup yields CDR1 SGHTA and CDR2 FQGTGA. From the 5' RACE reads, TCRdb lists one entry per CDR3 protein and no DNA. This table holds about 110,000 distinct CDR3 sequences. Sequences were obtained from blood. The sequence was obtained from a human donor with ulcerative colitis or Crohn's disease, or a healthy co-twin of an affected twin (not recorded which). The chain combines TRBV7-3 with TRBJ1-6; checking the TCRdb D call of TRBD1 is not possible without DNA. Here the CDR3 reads CASSLNEGTGSPLHF.